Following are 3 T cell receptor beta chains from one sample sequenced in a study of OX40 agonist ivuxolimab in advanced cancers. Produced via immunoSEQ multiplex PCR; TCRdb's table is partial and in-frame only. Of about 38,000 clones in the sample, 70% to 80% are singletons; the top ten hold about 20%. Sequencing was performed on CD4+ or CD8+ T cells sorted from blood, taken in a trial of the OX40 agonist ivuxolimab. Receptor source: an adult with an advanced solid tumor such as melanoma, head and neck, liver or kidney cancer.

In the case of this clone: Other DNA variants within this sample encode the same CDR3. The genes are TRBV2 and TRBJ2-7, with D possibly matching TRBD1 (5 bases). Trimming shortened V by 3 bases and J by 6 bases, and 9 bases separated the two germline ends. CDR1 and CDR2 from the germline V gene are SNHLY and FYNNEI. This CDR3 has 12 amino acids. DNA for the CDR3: TGTGCCAGCAGTGAGCAGGGTGGCGAGCAGTACTTC. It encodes CASSEQGGEQYF.

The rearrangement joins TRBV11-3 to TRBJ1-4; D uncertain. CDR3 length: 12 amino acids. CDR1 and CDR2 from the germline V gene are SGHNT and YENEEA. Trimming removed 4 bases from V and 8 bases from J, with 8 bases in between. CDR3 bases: TGTGCCAGCAGCTCGGGTGGCGAAAAACTGTTTTTT. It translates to CASSSGGEKLFF.

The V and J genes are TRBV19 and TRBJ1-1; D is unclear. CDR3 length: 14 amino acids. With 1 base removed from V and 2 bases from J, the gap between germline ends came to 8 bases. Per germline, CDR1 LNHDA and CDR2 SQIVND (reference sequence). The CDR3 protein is CASSIVAPNTEAFF. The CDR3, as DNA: TGTGCCAGTAGTATAGTCGCTCCTAACACTGAAGCTTTCTTT.